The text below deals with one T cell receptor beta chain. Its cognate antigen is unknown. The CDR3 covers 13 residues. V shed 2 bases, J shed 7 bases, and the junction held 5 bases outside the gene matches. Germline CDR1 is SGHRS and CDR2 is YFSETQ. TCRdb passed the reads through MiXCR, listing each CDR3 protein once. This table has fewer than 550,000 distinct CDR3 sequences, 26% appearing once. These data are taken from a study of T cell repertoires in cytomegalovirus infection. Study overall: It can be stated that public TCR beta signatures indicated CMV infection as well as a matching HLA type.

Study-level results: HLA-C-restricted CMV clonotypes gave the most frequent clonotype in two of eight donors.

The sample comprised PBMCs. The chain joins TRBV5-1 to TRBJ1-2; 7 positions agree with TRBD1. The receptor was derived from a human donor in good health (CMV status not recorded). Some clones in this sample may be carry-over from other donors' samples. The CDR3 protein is CASSLGGGRGYTF. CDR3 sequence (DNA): TGCGCCAGCAGCTTAGGAGGGGGCCGTGGCTACACCTTC.